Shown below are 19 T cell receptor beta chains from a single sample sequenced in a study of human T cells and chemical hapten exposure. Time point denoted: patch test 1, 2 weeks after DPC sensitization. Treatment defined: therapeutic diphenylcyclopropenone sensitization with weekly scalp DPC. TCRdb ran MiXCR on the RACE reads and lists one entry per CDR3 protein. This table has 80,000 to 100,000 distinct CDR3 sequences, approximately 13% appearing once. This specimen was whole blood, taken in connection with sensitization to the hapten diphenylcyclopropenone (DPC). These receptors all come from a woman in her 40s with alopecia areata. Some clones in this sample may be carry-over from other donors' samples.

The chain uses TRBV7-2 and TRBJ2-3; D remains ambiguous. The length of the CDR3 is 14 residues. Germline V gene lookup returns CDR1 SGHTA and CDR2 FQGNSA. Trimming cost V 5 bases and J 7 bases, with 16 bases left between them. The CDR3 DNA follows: TGTGCCAGCAGCACAACAGCTGCCCCTAATACGCAGTATTTT. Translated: CASSTTAAPNTQYF.

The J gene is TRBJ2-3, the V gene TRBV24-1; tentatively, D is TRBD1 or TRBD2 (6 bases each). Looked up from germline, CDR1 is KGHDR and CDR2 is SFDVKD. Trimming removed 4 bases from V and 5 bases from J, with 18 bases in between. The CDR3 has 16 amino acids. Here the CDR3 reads CATSDPPGKGGDTQYF. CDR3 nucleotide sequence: TGTGCCACCAGTGACCCCCCAGGGAAGGGGGGAGATACGCAGTATTTT.

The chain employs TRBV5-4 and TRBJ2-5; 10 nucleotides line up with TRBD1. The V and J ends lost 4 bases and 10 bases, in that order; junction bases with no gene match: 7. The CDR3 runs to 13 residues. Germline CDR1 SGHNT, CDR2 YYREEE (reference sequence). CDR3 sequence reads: CASSLRQGADQYF. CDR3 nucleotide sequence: TGTGCCAGCAGCCTGAGACAGGGGGCCGACCAGTACTTC.

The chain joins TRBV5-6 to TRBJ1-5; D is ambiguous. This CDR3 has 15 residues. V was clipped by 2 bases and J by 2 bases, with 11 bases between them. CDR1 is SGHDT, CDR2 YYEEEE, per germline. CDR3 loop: CASSLTSGGNQPQHF. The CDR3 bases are TGTGCCAGCAGCTTAACGTCTGGGGGCAATCAGCCCCAGCATTTT.

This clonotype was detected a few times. The CDR3 sequence is CASSVSWRRGLRVSNQPQHF. CDR3 bases: TGTGCCAGCAGTGTTTCCTGGAGAAGGGGGCTAAGAGTGAGCAATCAGCCCCAGCATTTT. This chain connects TRBV6-4 to TRBJ1-5, with TRBD1 matching 7 bases. CDR1 and CDR2 from the germline V gene are MRHNA and SNTAGT. V gave up 4 bases and J gave up 1 base; unmatched junction bases: 19. The CDR3 is made up of 20 amino acids.

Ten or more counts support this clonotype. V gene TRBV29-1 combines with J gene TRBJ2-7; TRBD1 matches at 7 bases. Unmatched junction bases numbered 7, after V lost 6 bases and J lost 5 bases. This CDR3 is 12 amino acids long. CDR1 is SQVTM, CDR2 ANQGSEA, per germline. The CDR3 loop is CSVKQGWNEQYF. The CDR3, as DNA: TGCAGCGTAAAACAGGGGTGGAACGAGCAGTACTTC.

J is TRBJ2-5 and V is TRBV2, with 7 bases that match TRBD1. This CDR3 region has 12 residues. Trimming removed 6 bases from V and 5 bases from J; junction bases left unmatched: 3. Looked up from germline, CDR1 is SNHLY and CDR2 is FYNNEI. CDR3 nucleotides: TGTGCCAGCAGAGACAGGGATGAGACCCAGTACTTC. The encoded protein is CASRDRDETQYF.

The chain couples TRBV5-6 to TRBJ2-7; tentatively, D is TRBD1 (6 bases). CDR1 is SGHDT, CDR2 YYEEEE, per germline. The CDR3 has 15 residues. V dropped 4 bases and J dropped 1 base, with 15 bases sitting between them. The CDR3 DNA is TGTGCCAGCAGCCCTAAATACAGGGTATCCTACGAGCAGTACTTC. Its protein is CASSPKYRVSYEQYF.

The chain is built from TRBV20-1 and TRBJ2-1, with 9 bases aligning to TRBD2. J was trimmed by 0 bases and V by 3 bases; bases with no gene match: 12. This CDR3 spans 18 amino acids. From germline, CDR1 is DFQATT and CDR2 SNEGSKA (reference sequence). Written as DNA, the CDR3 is TGCAGTGCTAGGGTTTTCGGCTTTAGCGGGAGCTCCTACAATGAGCAGTTCTTC. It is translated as CSARVFGFSGSSYNEQFF.

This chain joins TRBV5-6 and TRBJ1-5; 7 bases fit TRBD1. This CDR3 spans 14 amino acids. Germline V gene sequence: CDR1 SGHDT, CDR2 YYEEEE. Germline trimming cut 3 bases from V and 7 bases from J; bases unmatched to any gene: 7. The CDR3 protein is CASSYRTGGQPQHF. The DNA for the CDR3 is TGTGCCAGCAGCTACCGGACAGGAGGGCAGCCCCAGCATTTT.

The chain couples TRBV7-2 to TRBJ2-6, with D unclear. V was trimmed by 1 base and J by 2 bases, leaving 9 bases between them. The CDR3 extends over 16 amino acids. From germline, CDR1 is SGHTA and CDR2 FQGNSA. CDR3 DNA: TGTGCCAGCAGCTTAGTTTTCAGCCCTGGGGCCAACGTCCTGACTTTC. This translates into CASSLVFSPGANVLTF.

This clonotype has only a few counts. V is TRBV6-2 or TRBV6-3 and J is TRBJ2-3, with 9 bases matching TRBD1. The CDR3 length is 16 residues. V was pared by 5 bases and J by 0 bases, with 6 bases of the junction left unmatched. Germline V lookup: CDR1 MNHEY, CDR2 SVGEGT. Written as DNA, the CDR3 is TGTGCCAGCAGTCAGCACAGGGGGCTGAGCACAGATACGCAGTATTTT. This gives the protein CASSQHRGLSTDTQYF.

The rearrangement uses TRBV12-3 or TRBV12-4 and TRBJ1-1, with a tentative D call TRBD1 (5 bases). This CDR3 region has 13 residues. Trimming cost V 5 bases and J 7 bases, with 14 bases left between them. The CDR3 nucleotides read TGTGCCAGCAGTCCGTCTGGGGGAGGTGAAGCTTTCTTT. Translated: CASSPSGGGEAFF.

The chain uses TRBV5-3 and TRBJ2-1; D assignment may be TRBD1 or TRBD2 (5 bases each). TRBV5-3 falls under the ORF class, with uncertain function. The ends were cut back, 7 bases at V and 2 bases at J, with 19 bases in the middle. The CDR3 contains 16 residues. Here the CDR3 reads CARPVSGTVTYNEQFF. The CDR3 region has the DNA TGTGCCAGACCCGTTTCCGGGACGGTCACCTACAATGAGCAGTTCTTC.

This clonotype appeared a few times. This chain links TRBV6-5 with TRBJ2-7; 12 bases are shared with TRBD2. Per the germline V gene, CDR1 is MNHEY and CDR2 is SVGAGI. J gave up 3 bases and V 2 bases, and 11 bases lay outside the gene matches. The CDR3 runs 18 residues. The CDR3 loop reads CASSYALPGLAGRYEQYF. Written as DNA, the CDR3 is TGTGCCAGCAGTTACGCACTCCCCGGACTAGCGGGACGCTACGAGCAGTACTTC.

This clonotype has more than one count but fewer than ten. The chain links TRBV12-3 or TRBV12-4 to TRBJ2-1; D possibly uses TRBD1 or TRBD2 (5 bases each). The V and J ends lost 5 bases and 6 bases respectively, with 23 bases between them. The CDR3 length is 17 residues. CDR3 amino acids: CASSPQTGTEGSNEQFF. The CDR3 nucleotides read TGTGCCAGCAGTCCTCAAACCGGGACCGAGGGGTCCAATGAGCAGTTCTTC.

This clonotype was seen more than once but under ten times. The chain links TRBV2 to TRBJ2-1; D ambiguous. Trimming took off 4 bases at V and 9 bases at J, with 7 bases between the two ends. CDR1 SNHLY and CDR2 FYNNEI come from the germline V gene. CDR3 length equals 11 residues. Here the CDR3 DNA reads TGTGCCAGCAGTGTTTTCGGTGAGCAGTTCTTC. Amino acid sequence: CASSVFGEQFF.

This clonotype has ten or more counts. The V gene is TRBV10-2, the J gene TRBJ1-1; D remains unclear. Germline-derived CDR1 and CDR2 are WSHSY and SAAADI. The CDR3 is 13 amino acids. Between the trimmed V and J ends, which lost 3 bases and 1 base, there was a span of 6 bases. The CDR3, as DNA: TGCGCCAGCAGTGAAGGCGGGAACACTGAAGCTTTCTTT. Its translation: CASSEGGNTEAFF.

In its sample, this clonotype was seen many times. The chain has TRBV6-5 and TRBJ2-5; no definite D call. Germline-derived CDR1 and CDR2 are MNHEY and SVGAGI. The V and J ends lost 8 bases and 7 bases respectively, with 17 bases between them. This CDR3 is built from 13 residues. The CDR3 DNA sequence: TGTGCCAGCTCATACTTAAATAGTGGGACCCAGTACTTC. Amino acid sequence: CASSYLNSGTQYF.